Listed here are 16 T cell receptor beta chains from one sample, sequenced in a study of T cells in Graves' hyperthyroidism and ophthalmopathy. The source material, RNA transcripts, was used to amplify TCR beta CDR3 regions. The HTBI primer set drove a first-round RT-PCR of the TCR CDR3. One entry per CDR3 protein, called by TCRdb with MiXCR from the multiplex PCR reads. This table has some 380,000 distinct CDR3 sequences, less than 15% appearing once. Sample: blood. All receptors derive from a man between 25 and 39 years old with Graves' hyperthyroidism that later progressed to Graves' ophthalmopathy.

This clonotype was observed many times. This chain connects TRBV6-2 or TRBV6-3 to TRBJ1-5, with TRBD1 matching 8 bases. The CDR3 loop spans 13 amino acids. Per germline, CDR1 MNHEY and CDR2 SVGEGT. Trimming took 5 bases from V and 5 from J; bases not matched to a gene: 2. The CDR3 here is CASSPGGHQPQHF. Written as DNA, the CDR3 is TGTGCCAGCAGTCCAGGGGGCCATCAGCCCCAGCATTTT.

This clonotype was detected a few times. V usage is TRBV5-1 and J usage is TRBJ2-7; a weak D match, TRBD2 (5 bases). The CDR3 has 15 amino acids. CDR1 and CDR2 (germline): SGHRS, YFSETQ. Trimming pared 4 bases from V and 3 bases from J, leaving 17 bases between. CDR3 nucleotide sequence: TGCGCCAGCAGCGCGTCGAGCCGGGGAAACTACGAGCAGTACTTC. Its protein is CASSASSRGNYEQYF. The full variable domain, in which reference TRBV5-1 and TRBJ2-7 provide the parts outside the CDR3, is KAGVTQTPRYLIKTRGQQVTLSCSPISGHRSVSWYQQTPGQGLQFLFEYFSETQRNKGNFPGRFSGRQFSNSRSEMNVSTLELGDSALYLCASSASSRGNYEQYFGPGTRLTVT.

This clonotype has at least ten counts. The chain combines TRBV28 with TRBJ1-6; D remains unclear. Germline V lookup: CDR1 MDHEN, CDR2 SYDVKM. The CDR3 covers 14 residues. V was clipped by 6 bases and J by 8 bases, with 14 bases between them. The CDR3 DNA reads TGTGCCAGCAGCCCCCGCGGGGTGTATTCACCCCTCCACTTT. It yields the protein CASSPRGVYSPLHF.

This clonotype appeared many times. The chain joins TRBV27 to TRBJ2-7; TRBD1 might be the D (6 bases). Trimming left V 4 bases short and J 2 bases short, with 12 bases between. The CDR3 runs to 14 residues. CDR1 is MNHEY, CDR2 SMNVEV, per germline (reference sequence). The CDR3 bases are TGTGCCAGCAGTTCCCGGGACAATCCCTACGAGCAGTACTTC. Amino acid sequence: CASSSRDNPYEQYF.

This chain links TRBV7-9 with TRBJ1-2; the match to TRBD1 covers 10 bases. The CDR3 is made up of 15 amino acids. After removal of 8 bases from V and 8 bases from J, the junction contained 14 bases not matched to a gene. Germline CDR1 SEHNR, CDR2 FQNEAQ (reference sequence). DNA of the CDR3: TGTGCCAGCGGAAAGTCCGGGACAGGGGAGAGGGGCTACACCTTC. It codes for CASGKSGTGERGYTF.

This clonotype was seen a handful of times. A clone one base away is much larger, so this may be a read error. The chain is built from TRBV11-2 and TRBJ2-7; 7 bases agree with TRBD1. CDR1 is SGHAT and CDR2 is FQNNGV in the germline V gene. The CDR3 contains 15 residues. In DNA, the CDR3 is TGTGCCAGCATCCCACCGGACAGGTCGGCGTACGATCAGTACTTC. Translating it yields CASIPPDRSAYDQYF. Using reference TRBV11-2 and TRBJ2-7 for the parts outside the CDR3, the full variable domain is EAGVAQSPRYKIIEKRQSVAFWCNPISGHATLYWYQQILGQGPKLLIQFQNNGVVDDSQLPKDRFSAERLKGVDSTLKIQPAKLEDSAVYLCASIPPDRSAYDQYFGPGTRLTVT.

This rearrangement joins TRBV5-6 to TRBJ2-7, with D perhaps matching TRBD1 (6 bases). V shed 1 base and J shed 5 bases, with 13 bases lying between them. CDR1 and CDR2 from the germline V gene are SGHDT and YYEEEE. CDR3 length: 14 amino acids. CDR3 nucleotide sequence: TGTGCCAGCAGCTTGACGGCAGGGGACCACGAGCAGTACTTC. Protein sequence: CASSLTAGDHEQYF. The full variable domain, its missing parts supplied by reference TRBV5-6 and TRBJ2-7, is DAGVTQSPTHLIKTRGQQVTLRCSPKSGHDTVSWYQQALGQGPQFIFQYYEEEERQRGNFPDRFSGHQFPNYSSELNVNALLLGDSALYLCASSLTAGDHEQYFGPGTRLTVT.

This clonotype was counted at least ten times. The genes are TRBV11-2 and TRBJ1-2, with TRBD1 identical over 7 bases. The germline gives CDR1 SGHAT, CDR2 FQNNGV. This CDR3 is built from 13 residues. J was trimmed by 6 bases and V by 0 bases; bases with no gene match: 1. CDR3 bases: TGTGCCAGCAGCTTAGAGGGGACAGATGGCTACACCTTC. It yields the protein CASSLEGTDGYTF.

V usage is TRBV29-1 and J usage is TRBJ2-7, with 8 bases fitting TRBD1. The junction had 6 bases not matched to a gene; V was cut back by 6 bases and J by 2 bases. CDR1 is SQVTM and CDR2 is ANQGSEA in the germline V gene. CDR3 length: 13 amino acids. The CDR3 reads CSVNGQGTYEQYF. CDR3 DNA: TGCAGCGTCAACGGACAGGGAACCTACGAGCAGTACTTC.

The table lists this clonotype with a few counts. The CDR3 nucleotides read TGTGCCAGCAGTCCGAGGGGGTATGGAAACACCATATATTTT. This codes for CASSPRGYGNTIYF. V and J are TRBV2 and TRBJ1-3; possible D gene TRBD1, 6 bases. The germline V gene encodes CDR1 SNHLY and CDR2 FYNNEI. The CDR3 covers 14 residues. V lost 5 bases to trimming and J lost 3 bases, with 11 bases between them.

This clonotype was seen repeatedly, ten times or more. The chain links TRBV11-2 to TRBJ2-3, with TRBD2 identical over 11 bases. V gave up 0 bases and J gave up 5 bases; unmatched junction bases: 1. This CDR3 region has 15 residues. The V gene's germline CDR1 is SGHAT and CDR2 FQNNGV. CDR3 in DNA: TGTGCCAGCAGCTTAGAGCTAGCGGGGGGAGATACGCAGTATTTT. Translation: CASSLELAGGDTQYF.

The chain couples TRBV9 to TRBJ2-5; 11 bases line up with TRBD2. V lost 0 bases, J lost 0 bases, and 10 bases stayed unmatched. Germline CDR1 reads SGDLS; CDR2 reads YYNGEE. This CDR3 is 19 amino acids long. CDR3 nucleotide sequence: TGTGCCAGCAGCGTAGCTGGTGCTAGCGGGGGGACGTACCAAGAGACCCAGTACTTC. This sequence encodes CASSVAGASGGTYQETQYF.

This clonotype appeared many times. The rearrangement joins TRBV25-1 to TRBJ1-1, with 7 positions matching TRBD1. With 4 bases clipped from V and 0 bases from J, the junction kept 5 bases outside the gene matches. The CDR3 spans 15 residues. Germline lookup yields CDR1 MGHDK and CDR2 SYGVNS. The CDR3 nucleotides are TGTGCCAGCAGTGCCGAGACAGGGATGAACACTGAAGCTTTCTTT. Protein: CASSAETGMNTEAFF.

This clonotype was counted many times. V usage is TRBV7-6 and J usage is TRBJ1-1; D uncertain. Germline CDR1 is SGHVS and CDR2 is FNYEAQ. Between the trimmed V and J ends, which lost 2 bases and 4 bases, there was a span of 11 bases. The CDR3 is 14 amino acids. CDR3 in DNA: TGTGCCAGCAGCTTATGGGTGGAAGGCACTGAAGCTTTCTTT. Amino acids: CASSLWVEGTEAFF.

This clonotype was counted many times. The V call is TRBV5-1, the J call TRBJ2-5; D ambiguous. V dropped 3 bases and J dropped 2 bases, with 11 bases sitting between them. The CDR3 loop spans 14 amino acids. The V gene's germline CDR1 is SGHRS and CDR2 YFSETQ. The CDR3: CASSSSLEQETQYF. CDR3 coding DNA: TGCGCCAGCAGCTCCTCCCTAGAACAAGAGACCCAGTACTTC.

This clonotype occurred a few times. The genes are TRBV7-9 and TRBJ2-7, with TRBD2 matching 7 bases. Losses at the gene ends were 2 bases for V and 6 bases for J; bases not matched to a gene: 4. Germline CDR1 reads SEHNR; CDR2 reads FQNEAQ (reference sequence). The CDR3 covers 13 residues. DNA for the CDR3: TGTGCCAGCAGCTTAAGTTGGGAGGGCGAGCAGTACTTC. Residues: CASSLSWEGEQYF.